What follows are 30 T cell receptor beta chains derived from one specimen sequenced in a study of control samples from healthy donors and cancer patients. Only in-frame clones appear in the TCRdb table, and some are missing; sequencing was by immunoSEQ multiplex PCR. The sample has 150,000 or so clones, 90% to 95% seen once. Sequenced input: blood. Receptor source: a woman under 40 in good health.

J is TRBJ2-6 and V is TRBV9, with TRBD1 matching 7 bases. The length of the CDR3 is 17 residues. Germline loops: CDR1 SGDLS, CDR2 YYNGEE. V gave up 0 bases and J gave up 3 bases; unmatched junction bases: 6. The CDR3 DNA follows: TGTGCCAGCAGCGTAGGGGGCTCAGGGGGTGGGGCCAACGTCCTGACTTTC. Amino acids: CASSVGGSGGGANVLTF.

The V and J genes are TRBV10-3 and TRBJ1-1, with 7 bases lining up with TRBD1. Losses at the gene ends were 3 bases for V and 5 bases for J; bases not matched to a gene: 3. The CDR3 covers 13 residues. Germline V gene lookup returns CDR1 ENHRY and CDR2 SYGVKD. CDR3 amino acids: CAISDRGGTEAFF. CDR3 bases: TGTGCCATCAGTGACAGGGGGGGGACTGAAGCTTTCTTT.

This chain joins TRBV27 and TRBJ2-3; D might be TRBD1 (5 bases). CDR1 MNHEY and CDR2 SMNVEV come from the germline V gene (reference sequence). The CDR3 has 14 amino acids. Trimming left V 3 bases short and J 4 bases short, with 11 bases between. DNA of the CDR3: TGTGCCAGCAGTTTGAGGCAGGGCCCAGATACGCAGTATTTT. Its protein product is CASSLRQGPDTQYF.

The CDR3 region has the DNA TGTGCCAGCAGTTTTCTAGTGGCTTACGAGCAGTACTTC. It yields the protein CASSFLVAYEQYF. V and J are TRBV12-3 or TRBV12-4 and TRBJ2-7, with D unclear. CDR3 length: 13 residues. V dropped 3 bases and J dropped 4 bases, with 10 bases sitting between them.

This clone has a single count. The CDR3 loop reads CASSTSRSGNTIYF. CDR3 coding DNA: TGTGCCAGCAGCACATCCAGGTCTGGAAACACCATATATTTT. This chain uses TRBV28 with TRBJ1-3; no reliable D call. CDR1 and CDR2 from the germline V gene are MDHEN and SYDVKM. V shed 6 bases and J shed 1 base, with 10 bases lying between them. The CDR3 is 14 residues long.

This clone was detected only once. The J gene is TRBJ2-3, the V gene TRBV12-3 or TRBV12-4, with D hard to call. The V gene lost 3 bases and the J gene lost 4 bases, with 8 bases spanning the gap. CDR3 length: 13 residues. CDR3 in amino acids: CASSLLHSDTQYF. The DNA of the CDR3 is TGTGCCAGCAGTTTGTTACACTCAGATACGCAGTATTTT.

V is TRBV15 and J is TRBJ2-7, with D unresolved. CDR1 LNHNV and CDR2 YYDKDF come from the germline V gene (reference sequence). CDR3 length: 15 residues. The ends were cut back, 1 base at V and 1 base at J, with 11 bases in the middle. The CDR3 region has the DNA TGTGCCACCAGCAGAGGTTGGGGTCAGTCCTACGAGCAGTACTTC. Protein sequence: CATSRGWGQSYEQYF. The entire variable domain, with the rest obtained from reference TRBV15 and TRBJ2-7, is as follows: DAMVIQNPRYQVTQFGKPVTLSCSQTLNHNVMYWYQQKSSQAPKLLFHYYDKDFNNEADTPDNFQSRRPNTSFCFLDIRSPGLGDTAMYLCATSRGWGQSYEQYFGPGTRLTVT.

This sequence joins TRBV27 and TRBJ1-1, with D maybe TRBD1 (6 bases). The CDR3 is 16 residues long. V was pared by 1 base and J by 1 base, with 13 bases between. CDR1 and CDR2 from the germline V gene are MNHEY and SMNVEV (reference sequence). Here the CDR3 reads CASSLFQGMGNTEAFF. The DNA of the CDR3 is TGTGCCAGCAGTTTATTCCAGGGGATGGGGAACACTGAAGCTTTCTTT.

The chain recombines TRBV3-1 (or the pseudogene TRBV3-2) with TRBJ2-2; possible D gene TRBD1, 6 bases. Germline loops: CDR1 LGHDT, CDR2 YNNKEL (reference sequence). CDR3 length: 18 residues. V lost 5 bases to trimming and J lost 1 base, with 20 bases between them. CDR3: CASSSGARGLWNTGELFF. DNA of the CDR3: TGTGCCAGCAGCTCCGGGGCCAGGGGATTGTGGAACACCGGGGAGCTGTTTTTT.

This chain joins TRBV4-2 and TRBJ2-2, with D possibly called TRBD1 or TRBD2 (6 bases each). The CDR3 is 15 residues long. V was shortened by 0 bases and J by 6 bases, with 11 bases between the two germline ends. CDR1 is LGHNA, CDR2 YNFKEQ, per germline. For the CDR3, the DNA is TGTGCCAGCAGCCAAGACGGAGGGGGGCCCGGGGAGCTGTTTTTT. Amino acids: CASSQDGGGPGELFF.

The rearrangement joins TRBV6-5 to TRBJ1-1; 8 bases are shared with TRBD1. This CDR3 comprises 13 residues. Per the germline V gene, CDR1 is MNHEY and CDR2 is SVGAGI. V lost 7 bases and J lost 2; bases outside the gene matches: 3. The chain's CDR3 is CASMGTGNTEAFF. As DNA, the CDR3 is TGTGCCAGCATGGGGACAGGCAACACTGAAGCTTTCTTT.

This clone was observed a single time. The chain is built from TRBV23-1 and TRBJ2-7; D gene unclear. TRBV23-1 falls under the ORF class, with uncertain function. Trimming pared 1 base from V and 3 bases from J, leaving 7 bases between. The length of the CDR3 is 13 residues. The CDR3 DNA reads as TGCGCCAGCAGTCAATGGGCAGACTACGAGCAGTACTTC. Its protein product is CASSQWADYEQYF.

The rearrangement joins TRBV27 to TRBJ1-6; the match to TRBD1 covers 10 bases. The J segment lost 8 bases and the V segment lost 5 bases, leaving 6 bases of the junction unmatched. This CDR3 comprises 15 residues. CDR1 is MNHEY, CDR2 SMNVEV, per germline (reference sequence). The CDR3 nucleotides read TGTGCCAGCAGTCCCTCGGGACAGGGGTATTCACCCCTCCACTTT. Translated, it gives CASSPSGQGYSPLHF.

V is TRBV12-5 and J is TRBJ2-7; TRBD2 matches 9 bases. The CDR3 has 16 residues. From germline, CDR1 is LGHNT and CDR2 FRNRAP. The V segment lost 0 bases and the J segment 4 bases; nucleotides outside the gene matches: 7. The CDR3 DNA reads as TGTGCTAGTGGTTTGGTATTGCGGGAGGGCACGTACGAGCAGTACTTC. Encoded protein: CASGLVLREGTYEQYF.

This clone appeared a single time. The chain is built from TRBV6-5 and TRBJ2-7; 11 nucleotides agree with TRBD2. The J segment lost 4 bases and the V segment lost 8 bases, leaving 7 bases of the junction unmatched. This CDR3 is built from 14 residues. CDR1 is MNHEY and CDR2 is SVGAGI in the germline V gene. The CDR3 coding sequence is TGTGCCAGCCACGGGACTAGCGGAACGTACGAGCAGTACTTC. The encoded protein is CASHGTSGTYEQYF.

The DNA for the CDR3 is TGTGCCAGCAGGGGCGGAGACAGGGGGGGTGGCTACACCTTC. Translated, it gives CASRGGDRGGGYTF. The chain links TRBV28 to TRBJ1-2; the match to TRBD1 covers 9 bases. The ends lost 6 bases at V and 7 bases at J; junction bases unmatched: 9. Germline CDR1 is MDHEN and CDR2 is SYDVKM. CDR3 length: 14 residues.

V usage is TRBV28 and J usage is TRBJ1-5, with D unresolved. With 2 bases removed from V and 0 bases from J, the gap between germline ends came to 5 bases. This CDR3 is 14 amino acids long. Germline CDR1 and CDR2: MDHEN and SYDVKM. The CDR3 region is CASSLTYSNQPQHF. The CDR3 region has the DNA TGTGCCAGCAGTTTAACCTATAGCAATCAGCCCCAGCATTTT.

The chain recombines TRBV18 with TRBJ2-1, with TRBD2 matching 7 bases. Per the germline V gene, CDR1 is KGHSH and CDR2 is LQKENI. The CDR3 consists of 17 residues. The ends lost 3 bases at V and 4 bases at J; junction bases unmatched: 12. This CDR3 is CASSPRPSGYLYNEQFF. CDR3 bases: TGTGCCAGCTCACCCCGACCTAGCGGATACTTATACAATGAGCAGTTCTTC.

The chain has TRBV6-1 and TRBJ1-1; D gene uncertain. Trimming left V 3 bases short and J 4 bases short, with 9 bases between. The CDR3 spans 13 residues. Per germline, CDR1 MNHNS and CDR2 SASEGT. The CDR3 here is CASSEGFATEAFF. CDR3 sequence (DNA): TGTGCCAGCAGTGAGGGGTTTGCCACTGAAGCTTTCTTT.

This clone has just one count. The chain combines TRBV29-1 with TRBJ2-2; weak D call: TRBD2 (6 bases). The CDR3 runs to 15 residues. Germline-derived CDR1 and CDR2 are SQVTM and ANQGSEA. Trimming took off 4 bases at V and 4 bases at J, with 16 bases between the two ends. The CDR3 coding sequence is TGCAGCGTTGCTAGGGGCCGGGAGATCACCGGGGAGCTGTTTTTT. Protein sequence: CSVARGREITGELFF.

CDR3 sequence (DNA): TGTGCCAGCAGCCAAGATCGGGGACTCATAGGGGGAGGCTACACCTTC. Translated, it gives CASSQDRGLIGGGYTF. The chain links TRBV3-1 (or the pseudogene TRBV3-2) to TRBJ1-2; a possible D gene is TRBD1 (6 bases). The CDR3 is made up of 16 amino acids. In germline, CDR1 is LGHDT, CDR2 YNNKEL (reference sequence). V was pared by 0 bases and J by 8 bases, with 19 bases between.

The chain recombines TRBV5-1 with TRBJ1-1; possibly TRBD1 for D (5 bases). V lost 4 bases and J 0 bases, leaving 19 bases between the germline ends. This CDR3 contains 17 residues. Per germline, CDR1 SGHRS and CDR2 YFSETQ. CDR3 sequence reads: CASSLKAGPGMNTEAFF. The CDR3 nucleotides are TGCGCCAGCAGCCTGAAGGCGGGGCCCGGCATGAACACTGAAGCTTTCTTT.

In DNA form, the CDR3 reads TGTGCCAGCAGCGCCCCCGGCCAGGGACTAGCGGGAGACGAGCAGTACTTC. Residues: CASSAPGQGLAGDEQYF. This chain uses TRBV9 with TRBJ2-7; 14 bases line up with TRBD2. Germline lookup yields CDR1 SGDLS and CDR2 YYNGEE. J lost 5 bases, V lost 3 bases, and 10 bases had no gene match. The CDR3 runs to 17 residues.

The chain carries TRBV28 and TRBJ1-5; D may be TRBD1 (6 bases). This CDR3 region has 18 residues. Trimming left V 3 bases short and J 0 bases short, with 18 bases between. Germline values: CDR1 MDHEN, CDR2 SYDVKM. For the CDR3, the DNA is TGTGCCAGCAGTTTGACAGGTCTAAGAGTTCCTAGCAATCAGCCCCAGCATTTT. It is translated as CASSLTGLRVPSNQPQHF.

The CDR3 DNA reads TGCGCCAGCAGCCAAGACGGGGGCTCGGAAGCTTTCTTT. The encoded protein is CASSQDGGSEAFF. The chain couples TRBV4-3 to TRBJ1-1, with D perhaps matching TRBD1 (6 bases). This CDR3 spans 13 amino acids. V lost 0 bases and J lost 8, with 10 bases in between. The germline CDR1 and CDR2 sequences are LGHNA and YSLEER.

The rearrangement uses TRBV2 and TRBJ2-5, with TRBD2 matching 13 bases. Germline V gene lookup returns CDR1 SNHLY and CDR2 FYNNEI. The CDR3 sequence is 16 residues long. V trimming: 5 bases; J trimming: 3 bases; junction bases outside the gene matches: 6. Written as DNA, the CDR3 is TGTGCCAGCAGTCCGATCACTAGCGGGAGGGAAGAGACCCAGTACTTC. Protein product: CASSPITSGREETQYF.

The J gene is TRBJ2-3, the V gene TRBV5-1; 9 positions agree with TRBD1. Germline V gene data show CDR1 as SGHRS and CDR2 as YFSETQ. The CDR3 has 13 amino acids. The ends lost 7 bases at V and 7 bases at J; junction bases unmatched: 7. DNA for the CDR3: TGCGCCAGCGGGGGACAGGGCATAAATACGCAGTATTTT. Encoded protein: CASGGQGINTQYF.

On this clone: The germline gene is not matched at one end of the junction; a read error may be the cause. The rearrangement joins TRBV20-1 to TRBJ1-2, with a tentative D call TRBD1 (6 bases). The CDR3 runs 11 residues. Germline V lookup: CDR1 DFQATT, CDR2 SNEGSKA (reference sequence). The CDR3 DNA follows: TGCAGTGCTAGAGCCCGGGACAAGGGGGACTTC. It translates to CSARARDKGDF.

The chain links TRBV27 to TRBJ1-1; 7 bases map to TRBD1. The CDR3 has 13 amino acids. The ends lost 3 bases at V and 7 bases at J; junction bases unmatched: 5. Germline CDR1 is MNHEY and CDR2 is SMNVEV (reference sequence). The CDR3 nucleotides read TGTGCCAGCAGTTTCCCAGGGGGAGTTGAAGCTTTCTTT. Residues: CASSFPGGVEAFF.

The V and J genes are TRBV7-2 and TRBJ1-4; D might be TRBD1 (6 bases). The germline CDR1 and CDR2 sequences are SGHTA and FQGNSA. This CDR3 spans 13 amino acids. Between the trimmed V and J ends, which lost 5 bases and 8 bases, there was a span of 12 bases. CDR3 in amino acids: CASSVQGGEKLFF. CDR3 DNA sequence: TGTGCCAGCAGCGTACAGGGAGGGGAAAAACTGTTTTTT.